This T cell receptor (beta chain) derives from a study of Ad26.COV2.S vaccination and SARS-CoV-2 variants. Study as a whole: The COV1001 Ad26.COV2.S trial arm included the donor. Findings of the study overall: The breadth of spike-specific CD8+ and CD4+ T cell responses after vaccination was reportedly substantial.

Profiled with immunoSEQ multiplex PCR; TCRdb holds only in-frame clones, not every one. The profile covers about 450,000 clones, with approximately 89% appearing a single time and over 2.5% taken by the ten largest. Notes on this clone: The antigen is not known.

The treatment was: some 19 received Ad26.COV2.S at low or high dose, single or two shots; a few received placebo; per-sample allocation not given. Repertoires come from day 63 after the first vaccine or placebo injection. The source of this sequence is a person aged 18-65 years who received the Ad26.COV2.S COVID-19 vaccine or a placebo. The sample consisted of peripheral blood, taken in a trial of Ad26.COV2.S vaccine versus placebo.

CDR3 in amino acids: CAWSTFTSPSSYNSPLHF. The CDR3 DNA is TGTGCCTGGAGTACTTTCACTTCCCCAAGCTCCTATAATTCACCCCTCCACTTT. This chain connects TRBV30 to TRBJ1-6; D gene uncertain. The CDR3 has 18 amino acids. Trimming cost V 2 bases and J 0 bases, with 17 bases left between them. Per the germline V gene, CDR1 is GTSNPN and CDR2 is SVGIG (reference sequence). Using reference TRBV30 and TRBJ1-6 for the parts outside the CDR3, the full variable domain is SQTIHQWPATLVQPVGSPLSLECTVEGTSNPNLYWYRQAAGRGLQLLFYSVGIGQISSEVPQNLSASRPQDRQFILSSKKLLLSDSGFYLCAWSTFTSPSSYNSPLHFGNGTRLTVT.